This T cell receptor (beta chain) was captured by sequencing in a study of blood T cell repertoires in COVID-19. Looking at the study overall: Sources were T cells, B-cell-depleted T cells, or PBMCs; the material itself was cDNA or gDNA.

Germline CDR1 reads KGHSH; CDR2 reads LQKENI. The length of the CDR3 is 16 residues. V lost 5 bases to trimming and J lost 1 base; unmatched junction nucleotides: 7. This clone has a single count. In the authors' workflow: Estimation of nucleated cell counts relied on the amplification of reference gene primers. TCRdb's table, derived via immunoSEQ multiplex PCR, lists solely in-frame clones and lacks some. Clone size and V and J calls were adopted from that table, with D and trimming inferred from the DNA. The table has under 400,000 clones, 80% to 90% seen once. The chain has TRBV18 and TRBJ2-5, with 10 nucleotides matching TRBD2. The source is a woman aged 25 to 39 with COVID-19, enrolled during active disease. Sequencing input: peripheral blood. The CDR3 nucleotides read TGTGCCAGCTCATCCCGGACTAGCGGACTCCAAGAGACCCAGTACTTC. This sequence encodes CASSSRTSGLQETQYF. Full variable domain (rest looked up from reference TRBV18 and TRBJ2-5): NAGVMQNPRHLVRRRGQEARLRCSPMKGHSHVYWYRQLPEEGLKFMVYLQKENIIDESGMPKERFSAEFPKEGPSILRIQQVVRGDSAAYFCASSSRTSGLQETQYFGPGTRLLVL.